This TCR beta chain is from a study of long-term antiretroviral therapy in people with HIV. Study-level results: An increase in diversity followed ART, yet levels stayed below transplant donor controls. Whichever time point was examined, clones expanded before ART dominated the repertoire.

CDR1 is ENHRY and CDR2 is SYGVKD in the germline V gene. The ends were cut back, 5 bases at V and 4 bases at J, with 9 bases in the middle. The CDR3 is 12 amino acids. Assay version v3.0 of immunoSEQ was used, and it was run at survey level. Method: immunoSEQ multiplex PCR; TCRdb's copy keeps in-frame clones and lacks some. The sample yields over 15,000 clones, over 75% seen once. On this clone itself: Its antigen is still unknown.

Treatment for all HIV-infected participants took place in the United States. Every sample had roughly 0.95-10 million cryopreserved PBMC in it before DNA extraction. This TCR was sampled from a man younger than 30 with HIV. This chain connects TRBV10-3 to TRBJ2-7; D unclear. Sequencing was performed on unsorted PBMCs, taken 0.1 years before starting antiretroviral therapy. The CDR3 loop is CAISSNIYEQYF. CDR3 DNA: TGTGCCATCAGTTCAAATATATACGAGCAGTACTTC.